This is a list of T cell receptor beta chains from one sample in a study of blood T cell repertoires in COVID-19. Using immunoSEQ multiplex PCR, the repertoire was profiled, and TCRdb retains in-frame clones only, with some absent. The data contain some 96,000 clones, around nine tenths of them singletons. The sample was peripheral blood. Source of these receptors: a human donor in a cohort sampled during active COVID-19. CDR3s include the opening cysteine and the closing phenylalanine or tryptophan. The order of the fields is CDR3 DNA, CDR3 protein, clone size, V gene, D gene, J gene. A D gene is named only where the DNA matches it firmly. Some rows have no size entry. The others give once, few or many, or a class for an expanded clone.

DNA: TGTGCCAGCAGCTTAATAGTCGCCAGGGGGACTGAGACCCAGTACTTC
CDR3: CASSLIVARGTETQYF
size: -
V: TRBV7-9
D: -
J: TRBJ2-5

DNA: TGTGCCATCAGGAAGGACACTGCCCAAGAGACCCAGTACTTC
CDR3: CAIRKDTAQETQYF
size: -
V: TRBV10-3
D: -
J: TRBJ2-5

DNA: TGTGCCAGCCGGCAGCAGGAGAACACCGGGGAGCTGTTTTTT
CDR3: CASRQQENTGELFF
size: -
V: TRBV5-4
D: -
J: TRBJ2-2

DNA: TGTGCCAGCAGTGAAGCAATTGGACAGATTAATTCACCCCTCCACTTT
CDR3: CASSEAIGQINSPLHF
size: few
V: TRBV2
D: -
J: TRBJ1-6

DNA: TGTGCCAGCAGCCCGGGACAGGGCTCTGATCAGCCCCAGCATTTT
CDR3: CASSPGQGSDQPQHF
size: -
V: TRBV28
D: TRBD1
J: TRBJ1-5

DNA: TGCGCCAGCAGCCAAGATGTAGCCAGATCGACCGGGACCCAGTACTTC
CDR3: CASSQDVARSTGTQYF
size: -
V: TRBV4-1
D: -
J: TRBJ2-5

DNA: TGTGCCAGCAGTCCAGGGGGACAGGGGAACACCGGGGAGCTGTTTTTT
CDR3: CASSPGGQGNTGELFF
size: -
V: TRBV28
D: TRBD1
J: TRBJ2-2

DNA: TGTGCCAGCACCTATAGCGGAGCCTACTCCTACGAGCAGTACTTC
CDR3: CASTYSGAYSYEQYF
size: -
V: TRBV4-2
D: -
J: TRBJ2-7

DNA: TGTGCCAGCAGCCAAGTCGGAACCGGGTACTCTGGAAACACCATATATTTT
CDR3: CASSQVGTGYSGNTIYF
size: -
V: TRBV3-1/TRBV3-2
D: -
J: TRBJ1-3

DNA: TGTGCCAGCAGTTTTAGTAATTCACCCCTCCACTTT
CDR3: CASSFSNSPLHF
size: -
V: TRBV27
D: -
J: TRBJ1-6

DNA: TGTGCCAGCAGCCCCCTGAGTGAGCAGTTCTTC
CDR3: CASSPLSEQFF
size: -
V: TRBV7-2
D: -
J: TRBJ2-1

DNA: TGTGCCAGCAGTTTTGGGGCGGATACGCAGTATTTT
CDR3: CASSFGADTQYF
size: -
V: TRBV28
D: -
J: TRBJ2-3

DNA: TGTGCCAGCAGCATCCCACGGGGGACCGCTGAAGCTTTCTTT
CDR3: CASSIPRGTAEAFF
size: -
V: TRBV5-4
D: -
J: TRBJ1-1

DNA: TGTGCCAGCAGCCAAAGAACAGCGGGCCCGGTCCAAGAGACCCAGTACTTC
CDR3: CASSQRTAGPVQETQYF
size: -
V: TRBV7-7
D: -
J: TRBJ2-5

DNA: TGTGCCAGCACAGGGAACACCGGGGAGCTGTTTTTT
CDR3: CASTGNTGELFF
size: -
V: TRBV2
D: -
J: TRBJ2-2

DNA: TGCGCCAGCAGCTTGGCCGGGACAGGAGAATACGAGCAGTACTTC
CDR3: CASSLAGTGEYEQYF
size: -
V: TRBV5-1
D: TRBD1
J: TRBJ2-7

DNA: TGTGCCAGCAGGGCTGGGGCAGAGACCCAGTACTTC
CDR3: CASRAGAETQYF
size: once
V: TRBV27
D: -
J: TRBJ2-5

DNA: TGTGCCAGCAGTGCGGACAGGGAGCAGTTCTTC
CDR3: CASSADREQFF
size: -
V: TRBV28
D: TRBD1
J: TRBJ2-1

DNA: TGTGCCACCAGCAGAAACTCCGGGACAGGGGGCGACGAGCAGTACTTC
CDR3: CATSRNSGTGGDEQYF
size: -
V: TRBV15
D: TRBD1
J: TRBJ2-7

DNA: TGTGCCAGCAGCGGGGCTAGCGGGAAGGGAGACATTCAGTACTTC
CDR3: CASSGASGKGDIQYF
size: -
V: TRBV9
D: TRBD2
J: TRBJ2-4

DNA: TGTGCCAGCTATACGGGGATTGAGATGGCCTACGAGCAGTACTTC
CDR3: CASYTGIEMAYEQYF
size: -
V: TRBV25-1
D: -
J: TRBJ2-7

DNA: TGTGCCAGCAGCTTACAGGGGTCAAGCAATCAGCCCCAGCATTTT
CDR3: CASSLQGSSNQPQHF
size: once
V: TRBV7-2
D: -
J: TRBJ1-5

DNA: TGCAGCGTTGGGGCGGGGGGATACAATGAGCAGTTCTTC
CDR3: CSVGAGGYNEQFF
size: -
V: TRBV29-1
D: TRBD2
J: TRBJ2-1

DNA: TGTGCCGCCGGCGGGACCCCCTCCTACGAGCAGTACTTC
CDR3: CAAGGTPSYEQYF
size: -
V: TRBV19
D: -
J: TRBJ2-7

DNA: TGTGCCAGCAGCTCGGACAGGGTGGGCTCTGGAAACACCATATATTTT
CDR3: CASSSDRVGSGNTIYF
size: -
V: TRBV7-2
D: TRBD1
J: TRBJ1-3

DNA: TGTGCCAGCAGCCCCAAGCGGGCGGGAGGCTACGAGCAGTACTTC
CDR3: CASSPKRAGGYEQYF
size: -
V: TRBV7-8
D: TRBD2
J: TRBJ2-7

DNA: TGCGCCAGCAGCCCGGGACTAGCGGGGAGCTCCTACGAGCAGTACTTC
CDR3: CASSPGLAGSSYEQYF
size: -
V: TRBV5-1
D: TRBD2
J: TRBJ2-7

DNA: TGTGCCAGCAGCCAAGAAACTAGCGGGAGACAACATGACACAGATACGCAGTATTTT
CDR3: CASSQETSGRQHDTDTQYF
size: -
V: TRBV14
D: TRBD2
J: TRBJ2-3

DNA: TGTGCCAGCAGTGACGGATGGCCAGCGGGAGGGACGGCCTACGAGCAGTACTTC
CDR3: CASSDGWPAGGTAYEQYF
size: few
V: TRBV6-4
D: TRBD2
J: TRBJ2-7

DNA: TGTGCCAGCAGCACCCTAGACAGGAGCAATCAGCCCCAGCATTTT
CDR3: CASSTLDRSNQPQHF
size: few
V: TRBV7-8
D: -
J: TRBJ1-5

DNA: TGTGCGTCCAGGAGGGGCTTAGCTAACTATGGCTACACCTTC
CDR3: CASRRGLANYGYTF
size: once
V: TRBV19
D: -
J: TRBJ1-2

DNA: TGTGCCAGCGGCTGGCAGGCGATAACAGATACGCAGTATTTT
CDR3: CASGWQAITDTQYF
size: -
V: TRBV6-5
D: -
J: TRBJ2-3

DNA: TGTGCCAGCAGCCGTTTCGGGGAGGGTGGTGAGACCCAGTACTTC
CDR3: CASSRFGEGGETQYF
size: -
V: TRBV3-1/TRBV3-2
D: TRBD2
J: TRBJ2-5

DNA: TGTGCCAGCGACAGGGGGGCCTACGAGCAGTACTTC
CDR3: CASDRGAYEQYF
size: -
V: TRBV28
D: TRBD1
J: TRBJ2-7

DNA: TGTGCCAGCAGAGATAGCGGGGTAACCTACAATGAGCAGTTCTTC
CDR3: CASRDSGVTYNEQFF
size: -
V: TRBV6-6
D: TRBD2
J: TRBJ2-1

DNA: TGTGCCAGCAGCACGGGGGGAGGCCTCAATGAGCAGTTCTTC
CDR3: CASSTGGGLNEQFF
size: -
V: TRBV4-2
D: TRBD2
J: TRBJ2-1

DNA: TGTGCCAGCAGCTTCCCTAGCGGATCCGGCACAGATACGCAGTATTTT
CDR3: CASSFPSGSGTDTQYF
size: -
V: TRBV11-1
D: TRBD2
J: TRBJ2-3

DNA: TGTGCCACCACCGACAGGGGACCGGTTGGCTACACCTTC
CDR3: CATTDRGPVGYTF
size: -
V: TRBV19
D: TRBD1
J: TRBJ1-2

DNA: TGTGCCAGCAGTTTAACTGGGGCAGAGACCCAGTACTTC
CDR3: CASSLTGAETQYF
size: once
V: TRBV28
D: -
J: TRBJ2-5

DNA: TGTGCCAGCAGTCGCGACAACTCCTACGAGCAGTACTTC
CDR3: CASSRDNSYEQYF
size: -
V: TRBV27
D: -
J: TRBJ2-7

DNA: TGTGCCAGCAGCTCGGGACAACCTGGGGCCAACGTCCTGACTTTC
CDR3: CASSSGQPGANVLTF
size: few
V: TRBV5-4
D: -
J: TRBJ2-6

DNA: TGTGCCACCAGCAGAGGGGGGAGCCGAGGGGGAGAGACCCAGTACTTC
CDR3: CATSRGGSRGGETQYF
size: -
V: TRBV15
D: -
J: TRBJ2-5

DNA: TGTGCCAGCAGCCAACCGGAGCGGCCCCAAGAGACCCAGTACTTC
CDR3: CASSQPERPQETQYF
size: -
V: TRBV4-2
D: -
J: TRBJ2-5

DNA: TGCGCCAGCAGCTTGTCCCTTGGAGCTGGGGCCAACGTCCTGACTTTC
CDR3: CASSLSLGAGANVLTF
size: -
V: TRBV5-1
D: -
J: TRBJ2-6

DNA: TGTGCCAGCAGCCCGATACTTCTAGCGGGAGGTCACTTGGGGAATGAGCAGTTCTTC
CDR3: CASSPILLAGGHLGNEQFF
size: -
V: TRBV3-1/TRBV3-2
D: TRBD2
J: TRBJ2-1

DNA: TGTGCCAGCAGTTTCACACATGGCGATACGCAGTATTTT
CDR3: CASSFTHGDTQYF
size: once
V: TRBV27
D: -
J: TRBJ2-3

DNA: TGTGCCAGCAGTGTGCCGACAGGGGGTAGTTCACCCCTCCACTTT
CDR3: CASSVPTGGSSPLHF
size: -
V: TRBV2
D: TRBD1
J: TRBJ1-6

DNA: TGTGCCAGCCTCCCGGCTGGGAAGGGGTTCGAGCAGTACTTC
CDR3: CASLPAGKGFEQYF
size: -
V: TRBV28
D: -
J: TRBJ2-7

DNA: TGTGCCACCAAATGGGGACAGGGACTCGACGAGCAGTACTTC
CDR3: CATKWGQGLDEQYF
size: -
V: TRBV9
D: TRBD1
J: TRBJ2-7

DNA: TGTGCCAGCAGCCGCAGGGGGCGCAGAGGCTACACCTTC
CDR3: CASSRRGRRGYTF
size: -
V: TRBV28
D: TRBD1
J: TRBJ1-2

DNA: TGTGCCAGCAGCTCAACAGGCTACAATGAGCAGTTCTTC
CDR3: CASSSTGYNEQFF
size: -
V: TRBV12-3/TRBV12-4
D: -
J: TRBJ2-1

DNA: TGTGCCAGCAGCCAAGGTATTGGCGGGAGGGCCGACACAGATACGCAGTATTTT
CDR3: CASSQGIGGRADTDTQYF
size: -
V: TRBV4-2
D: TRBD2
J: TRBJ2-3

DNA: TGTGCCTCAAGTAACTGGGGCAGGAACACTGAAGCTTTCTTT
CDR3: CASSNWGRNTEAFF
size: few
V: TRBV30
D: -
J: TRBJ1-1